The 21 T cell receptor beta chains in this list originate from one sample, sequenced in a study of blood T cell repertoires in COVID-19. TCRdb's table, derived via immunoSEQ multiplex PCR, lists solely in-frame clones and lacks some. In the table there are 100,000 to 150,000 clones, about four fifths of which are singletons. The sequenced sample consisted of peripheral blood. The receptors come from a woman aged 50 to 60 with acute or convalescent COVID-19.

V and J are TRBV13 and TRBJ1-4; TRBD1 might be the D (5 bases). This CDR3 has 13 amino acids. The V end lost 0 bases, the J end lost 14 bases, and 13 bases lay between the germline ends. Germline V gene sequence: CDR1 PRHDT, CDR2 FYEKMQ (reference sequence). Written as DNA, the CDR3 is TGTGCCAGCAGCTTAGGTGAAGCAGGGAGGCTGTTTTTT. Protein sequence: CASSLGEAGRLFF.

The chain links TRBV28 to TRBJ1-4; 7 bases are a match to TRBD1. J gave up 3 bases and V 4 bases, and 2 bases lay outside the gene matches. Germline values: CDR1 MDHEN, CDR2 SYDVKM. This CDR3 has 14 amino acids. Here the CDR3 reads CASSSGTANEKLFF. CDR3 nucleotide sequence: TGTGCCAGCAGTTCCGGGACAGCTAATGAAAAACTGTTTTTT.

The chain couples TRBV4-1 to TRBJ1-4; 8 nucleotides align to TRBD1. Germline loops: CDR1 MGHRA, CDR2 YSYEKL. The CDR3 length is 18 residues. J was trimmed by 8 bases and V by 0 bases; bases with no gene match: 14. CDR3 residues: CASSQEKDRVIYDEKLFF. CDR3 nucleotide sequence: TGCGCCAGCAGCCAAGAAAAGGACAGGGTGATTTACGACGAAAAACTGTTTTTT.

CDR3 in amino acids: CASSPDRGLFSSGYTF. The CDR3 bases are TGTGCCAGCAGCCCGGACAGGGGGTTATTTTCGTCGGGCTACACCTTC. This chain connects TRBV5-6 to TRBJ1-2; 10 nucleotides agree with TRBD1. The CDR3 has 16 amino acids. V lost 4 bases and J lost 8; bases outside the gene matches: 14. Germline CDR1 SGHDT, CDR2 YYEEEE.

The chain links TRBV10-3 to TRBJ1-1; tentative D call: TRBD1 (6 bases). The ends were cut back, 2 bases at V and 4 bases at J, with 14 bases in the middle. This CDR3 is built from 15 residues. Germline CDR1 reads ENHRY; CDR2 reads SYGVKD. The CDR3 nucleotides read TGTGCCATCAGTGAGAACCCAGGGGCGGGCACTGAAGCTTTCTTT. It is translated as CAISENPGAGTEAFF.

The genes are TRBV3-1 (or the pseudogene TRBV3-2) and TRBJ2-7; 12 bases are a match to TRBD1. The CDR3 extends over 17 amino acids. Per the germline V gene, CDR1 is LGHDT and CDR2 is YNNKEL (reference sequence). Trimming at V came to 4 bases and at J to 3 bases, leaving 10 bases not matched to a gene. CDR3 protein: CASSRAAGTGGSYEQYF. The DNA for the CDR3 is TGTGCCAGCAGCCGCGCCGCCGGGACAGGGGGCAGCTACGAGCAGTACTTC.

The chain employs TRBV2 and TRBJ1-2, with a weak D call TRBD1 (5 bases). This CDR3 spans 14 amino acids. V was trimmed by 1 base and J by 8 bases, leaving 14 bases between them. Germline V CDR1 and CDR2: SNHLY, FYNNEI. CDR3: CASSEDRTGGGYTF. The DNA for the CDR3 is TGTGCCAGCAGTGAAGACAGGACGGGAGGAGGCTACACCTTC.

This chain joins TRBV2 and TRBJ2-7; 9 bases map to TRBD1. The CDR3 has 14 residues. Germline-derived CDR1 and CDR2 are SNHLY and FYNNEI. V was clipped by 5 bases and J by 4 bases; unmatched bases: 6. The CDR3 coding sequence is TGTGCCAGCAGTTCCCGGGACAGGGAATACGAGCAGTACTTC. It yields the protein CASSSRDREYEQYF.

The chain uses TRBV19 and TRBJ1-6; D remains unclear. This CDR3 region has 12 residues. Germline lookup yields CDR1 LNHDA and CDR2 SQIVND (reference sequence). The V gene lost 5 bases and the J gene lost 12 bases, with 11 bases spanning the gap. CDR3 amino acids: CASSSPGGPLHF. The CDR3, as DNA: TGTGCCAGTAGTTCCCCAGGAGGACCCCTCCACTTT.

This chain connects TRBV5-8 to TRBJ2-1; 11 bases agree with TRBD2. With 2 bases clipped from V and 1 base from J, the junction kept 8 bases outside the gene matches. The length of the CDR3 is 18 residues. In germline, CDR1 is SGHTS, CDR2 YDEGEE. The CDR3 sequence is CASSFLAGGTYSYNEQFF. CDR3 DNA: TGTGCCAGCAGCTTTCTAGCGGGGGGCACGTATTCCTACAATGAGCAGTTCTTC. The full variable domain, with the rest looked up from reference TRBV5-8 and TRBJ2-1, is EAGVTQSPTHLIKTRGQQATLRCSPISGHTSVYWYQQALGLGLQFLLWYDEGEERNRGNFPPRFSGRQFPNYSSELNVNALELEDSALYLCASSFLAGGTYSYNEQFFGPGTRLTVL.

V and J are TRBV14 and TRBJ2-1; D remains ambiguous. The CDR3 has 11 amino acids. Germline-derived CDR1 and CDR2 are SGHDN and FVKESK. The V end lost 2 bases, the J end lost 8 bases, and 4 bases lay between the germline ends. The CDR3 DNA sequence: TGTGCCAGCAGCCAACTACATGAGCAGTTCTTC. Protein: CASSQLHEQFF.

CDR3 sequence reads: CASGTYEQYF. CDR3 coding DNA: TGTGCCAGTGGCACCTACGAGCAGTACTTC. The chain recombines TRBV3-1 (or the pseudogene TRBV3-2) with TRBJ2-7; no definite D call. The germline V gene has CDR1 LGHDT and CDR2 YNNKEL (reference sequence). This CDR3 spans 10 amino acids. Trimming took off 9 bases at V and 2 bases at J, with 5 bases between the two ends.

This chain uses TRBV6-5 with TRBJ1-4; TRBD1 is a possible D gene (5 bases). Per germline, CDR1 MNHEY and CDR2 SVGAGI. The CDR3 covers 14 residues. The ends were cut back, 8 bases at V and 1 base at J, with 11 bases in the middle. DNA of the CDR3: TGTGCCAGCCGAGTGGGGGGAACTAATGAAAAACTGTTTTTT. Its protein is CASRVGGTNEKLFF.

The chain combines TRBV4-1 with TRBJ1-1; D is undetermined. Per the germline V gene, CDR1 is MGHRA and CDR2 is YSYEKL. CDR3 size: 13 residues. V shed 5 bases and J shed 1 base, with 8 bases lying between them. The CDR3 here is CASSRLWNTEAFF. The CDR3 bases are TGCGCCAGCAGCAGACTGTGGAACACTGAAGCTTTCTTT.

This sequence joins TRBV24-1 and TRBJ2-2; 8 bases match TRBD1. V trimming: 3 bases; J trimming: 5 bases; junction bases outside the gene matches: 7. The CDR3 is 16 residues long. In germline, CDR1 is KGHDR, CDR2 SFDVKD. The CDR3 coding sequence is TGTGCCACCAGTGATGCGGACAGGGTAGGAACCGGGGAGCTGTTTTTT. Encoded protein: CATSDADRVGTGELFF.

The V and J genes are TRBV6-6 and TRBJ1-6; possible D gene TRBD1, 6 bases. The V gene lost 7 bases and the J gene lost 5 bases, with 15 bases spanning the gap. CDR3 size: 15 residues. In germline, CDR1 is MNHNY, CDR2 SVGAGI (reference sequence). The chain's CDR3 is CASITSGQNNSPLHF. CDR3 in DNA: TGTGCCAGCATCACCTCAGGACAGAATAATTCACCCCTCCACTTT.

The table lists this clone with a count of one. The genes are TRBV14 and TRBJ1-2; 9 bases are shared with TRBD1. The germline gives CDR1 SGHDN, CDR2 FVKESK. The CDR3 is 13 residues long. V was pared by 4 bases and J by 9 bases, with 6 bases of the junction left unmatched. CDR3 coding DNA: TGTGCCAGCAGCCTCAGCGGGACAGGGCGCTACACCTTC. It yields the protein CASSLSGTGRYTF.

In DNA, the CDR3 is TGTGCCAGCAGATCAGGGGATTCGGGAAACACCATATATTTT. It specifies CASRSGDSGNTIYF. This chain links TRBV6-5 with TRBJ1-3, with a possible D match to TRBD1 (6 bases). V dropped 6 bases and J dropped 4 bases, with 13 bases sitting between them. Germline-derived CDR1 and CDR2 are MNHEY and SVGAGI. The CDR3 is 14 amino acids.

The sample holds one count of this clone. CDR3 sequence (DNA): TGTGCCAGCAGTGAAGCGGTCCCAGGGGGAAACACCATATATTTT. Its translation: CASSEAVPGGNTIYF. This chain joins TRBV6-1 and TRBJ1-3; possible D gene TRBD1, 5 bases. The CDR3 totals 15 residues. V lost 0 bases, J lost 4 bases, and 10 bases lay in between. CDR1 is MNHNS and CDR2 is SASEGT in the germline V gene.

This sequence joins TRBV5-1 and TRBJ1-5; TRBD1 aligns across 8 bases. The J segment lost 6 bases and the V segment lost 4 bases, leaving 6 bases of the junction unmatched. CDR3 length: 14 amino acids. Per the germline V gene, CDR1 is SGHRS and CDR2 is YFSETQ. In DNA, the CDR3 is TGCGCCAGCAGCGTCGACAGGGGAGGTCAGCCCCAGCATTTT. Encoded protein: CASSVDRGGQPQHF.

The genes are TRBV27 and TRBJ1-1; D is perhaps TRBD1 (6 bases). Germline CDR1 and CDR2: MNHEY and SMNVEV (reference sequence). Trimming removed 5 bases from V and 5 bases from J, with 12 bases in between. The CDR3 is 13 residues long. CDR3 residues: CASSLRGNTEAFF. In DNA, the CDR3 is TGTGCCAGCAGTCTCAGGGGAAATACTGAAGCTTTCTTT.